This TCR beta chain was retrieved from a study of control samples from healthy donors and cancer patients. CDR1 MDHEN and CDR2 SYDVKM come from the germline V gene. The CDR3 is 16 amino acids. Losses at the gene ends were 2 bases for V and 2 bases for J; bases not matched to a gene: 1. Sequencing was performed with immunoSEQ multiplex PCR; in TCRdb, only in-frame clones are kept and a portion is missing. Of approximately 120,000 clones in the sample, about 90% were seen once. This clone was observed a single time. The rearrangement links TRBV28 to TRBJ2-1; 12 bases are a match to TRBD2. The receptor comes from a man aged 60-69 years in good health. The sequencing sample was made of blood. CDR3 residues: CASSLGLAGPYNEQFF. The CDR3, as DNA: TGTGCCAGCAGTTTAGGACTAGCGGGACCCTACAATGAGCAGTTCTTC.